This T cell receptor beta chain stems from a study of cytomegalovirus exposure and HLA in healthy donors. General observations from the study: With high specificity and sensitivity, the classifier reportedly diagnosed cytomegalovirus status. Roughly uniform depth of sequencing across donors was assumed in presence/absence analyses. Apparent HLA restriction characterized most CMV-associated TCR beta chains in a later analysis.

The V and J ends lost 1 base and 2 bases respectively, with 5 bases between them. This CDR3 is 13 amino acids long. CDR1 and CDR2 from the germline V gene are MGHRA and YSYEKL. The PCR ran on 60 Vbeta and 13 Jbeta primers. Produced via immunoSEQ multiplex PCR; TCRdb's table is partial and in-frame only. In the table there are 150,000 to 200,000 clones, 79% of which are singletons. With respect to this clone: What it binds is unknown. The same CDR3 is also encoded by other DNA sequences in this sample.

Sequencing was done on a sample of PBMCs. The TCR sequence derives from a woman in her fifties or sixties in good health and CMV-seronegative. The chain recombines TRBV4-1 with TRBJ1-1; D unclear. CDR3 in DNA: TGCGCCAGCAGCCAAGCGGGTAACACTGAAGCTTTCTTT. This codes for CASSQAGNTEAFF.